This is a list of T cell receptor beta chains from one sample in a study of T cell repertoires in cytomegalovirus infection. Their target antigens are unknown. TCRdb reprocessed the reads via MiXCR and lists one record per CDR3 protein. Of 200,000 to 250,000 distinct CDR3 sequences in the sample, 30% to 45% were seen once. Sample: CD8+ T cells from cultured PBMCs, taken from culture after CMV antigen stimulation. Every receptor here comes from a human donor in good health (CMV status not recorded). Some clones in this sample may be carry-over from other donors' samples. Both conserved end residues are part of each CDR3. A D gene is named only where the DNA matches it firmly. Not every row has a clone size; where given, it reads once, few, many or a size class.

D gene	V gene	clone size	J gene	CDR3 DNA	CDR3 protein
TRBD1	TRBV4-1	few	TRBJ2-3	TGCGCCAGCAGCCATCCCCGGGACAGGGGCGCAGATACGCAGTATTTT	CASSHPRDRGADTQYF
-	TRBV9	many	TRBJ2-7	TGTGCCAGCAGCGTATTTGTCGGGAACGAGCAGTACTTC	CASSVFVGNEQYF
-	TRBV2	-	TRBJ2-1	TGTGCCAGCAGGGGAGGCCACAATGAGCAGTTCTTC	CASRGGHNEQFF
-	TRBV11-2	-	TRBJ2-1	TGTGCCAGCAGCTTAGCGGGCCCAGACAATGAGCAGTTCTTC	CASSLAGPDNEQFF
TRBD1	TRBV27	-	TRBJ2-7	TGTGCCAGCAGTTCGGGGACAGGGGGGGACTACGAGCAGTACTTC	CASSSGTGGDYEQYF
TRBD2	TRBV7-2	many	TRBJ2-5	TGTGCCAGCAGCTCGGCCCGCGGGGACTACGAGACCCAGTACTTC	CASSSARGDYETQYF
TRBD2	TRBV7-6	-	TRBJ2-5	TGTGCCAGCAGCCCAGGACTAGCGGGGGCCCTCCAAGAGACCCAGTACTTC	CASSPGLAGALQETQYF
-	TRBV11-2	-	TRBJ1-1	TGTGCCAGCAGCTGGGACATTGTTTGGACTGAAGCTTTCTTT	CASSWDIVWTEAFF
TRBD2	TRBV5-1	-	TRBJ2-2	TGCGCCAGCAGCTTCGGGCCGCGGGGGGCGAACACCGGGGAGCTGTTTTTT	CASSFGPRGANTGELFF
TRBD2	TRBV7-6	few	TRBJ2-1	TGTGCCAGCAGCTCCGGACGGGGGGTTCGTGAGCAGTTCTTC	CASSSGRGVREQFF
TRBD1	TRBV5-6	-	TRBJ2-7	TGTGCCAGCAGCCCGGCCGGGACAGGGAATTGGGGCGAGCAGTACTTC	CASSPAGTGNWGEQYF
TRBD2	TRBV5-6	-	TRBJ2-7	TGTGCCAGCAGCCTACCGACTAGCTGGGAGCCCTACGAGCAGTACTTC	CASSLPTSWEPYEQYF
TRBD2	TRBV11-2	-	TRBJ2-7	TGTGCCAGCAGCTGGGAGCGGGGGCCGCTCTCCTACGAGCAGTACTTC	CASSWERGPLSYEQYF
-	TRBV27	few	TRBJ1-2	TGTGCCAGCACCATCTACCCGGGAGCTAACTATGGCTACACCTTC	CASTIYPGANYGYTF
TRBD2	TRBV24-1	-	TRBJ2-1	TGTGCCACCAGTGAACTAGCGGGAGCCTACAATGAGCAGTTCTTC	CATSELAGAYNEQFF
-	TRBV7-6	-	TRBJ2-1	TGTGCCAGCAGCCCGCTCGGGGGCGTCTCCTACAATGAGCAGTTCTTC	CASSPLGGVSYNEQFF
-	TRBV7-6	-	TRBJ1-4	TGTGCCAGCAGCTCCACTCCGGGACGGTTGAGTGCAACTAATGAAAAACTGTTTTTT	CASSSTPGRLSATNEKLFF
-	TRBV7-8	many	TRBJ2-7	TGTGCCAGCAGCTTAGCAGTCTACGAGCAGTACTTC	CASSLAVYEQYF
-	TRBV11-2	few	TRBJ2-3	TGTGCCAGCAGCTTAGGGGATCTGGGCTCAGATACGCAGTATTTT	CASSLGDLGSDTQYF
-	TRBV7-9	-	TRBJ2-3	TGTGCCAGCAGATACCTTATCACAGATACGCAGTATTTT	CASRYLITDTQYF
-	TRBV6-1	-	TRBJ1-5	TGTGCCAGCAGTGAAGGTCTGAGCAATCAGCCCCAGCATTTT	CASSEGLSNQPQHF
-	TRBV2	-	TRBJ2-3	TGTGCCAGCGGAGGCCATTATTTC	CASGGHYF
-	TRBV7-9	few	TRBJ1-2	TGTGCCAGCAGCTTTGGGCAGGGGATCGATGGCTACACCTTC	CASSFGQGIDGYTF
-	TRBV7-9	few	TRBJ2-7	TGTGCCAGCAGCTTTTCCGGGAACGAGGTCGAGCAGTACTTC	CASSFSGNEVEQYF
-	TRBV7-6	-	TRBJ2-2	TGTGCCAGCAGCTTATATCCGGTCACCGGGGAGCTGTTTTTT	CASSLYPVTGELFF
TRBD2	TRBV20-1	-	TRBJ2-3	TGCAGTGCTAGGCTAGCGGGAGGGCCGACAGATACGCAGTATTTT	CSARLAGGPTDTQYF
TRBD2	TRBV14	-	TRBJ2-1	TGTGCCAGCAGCTTACGAGGGAGCGGGAGCTTCGATGAGCAGTTCTTC	CASSLRGSGSFDEQFF
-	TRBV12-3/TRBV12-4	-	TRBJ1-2	TGTGCCAGCACCCAGGGACGGGGAGCTAACTATGGCTACACCTTC	CASTQGRGANYGYTF
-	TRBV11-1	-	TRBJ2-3	TGTGCCAGCAGCTCCCCGGGCGGGGGCTCAAATACGCAGTATTTT	CASSSPGGGSNTQYF
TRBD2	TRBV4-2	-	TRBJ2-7	TGTGCCAGCAGCCAAGCGGGCGGGAGCTCCTACGAGCAGTACTTC	CASSQAGGSSYEQYF
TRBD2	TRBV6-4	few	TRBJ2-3	TGTGCCAGCAGCTTGACTAGCGGGGGATCAGATACGCAGTATTTT	CASSLTSGGSDTQYF
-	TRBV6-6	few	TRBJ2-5	TGTGCCAGCAGTTACACTCGCTCGGGTCCCCAAGAGACCCAGTACTTC	CASSYTRSGPQETQYF